The rows below give T cell receptor beta chains drawn from one sample of a study of identical twins. TCRdb re-analysed the 5' RACE reads in MiXCR, keeping a single row per CDR3 protein. The sample has roughly 540,000 distinct CDR3 sequences; 22% are singletons. These data are also associated with another study on T cells expressing NK-cell markers.

Sequencing was carried out using CD4+ T cells sorted from blood. The source of these receptors is a woman aged 18-29 years in good health. Both conserved end residues are part of each CDR3. The D gene is left open where the match is weak. Clone size is given for some rows only: seen once, a few or many times, or a class if the clone is expanded.

TRBJ2-7	-	many	TRBV18	CASSSTGSLTYEQYF	TGTGCCAGCTCATCCACAGGGAGCTTGACCTACGAGCAGTACTTC
TRBJ2-1	TRBD1	-	TRBV7-9	CASSFKGTGGNEQFF	TGTGCCAGCAGCTTTAAGGGGACAGGGGGCAATGAGCAGTTCTTC
TRBJ2-3	-	-	TRBV5-1	CASSSNPSTDTQYF	TGCGCCAGCAGCTCCAACCCGAGCACAGATACGCAGTATTTT
TRBJ2-7	TRBD2	-	TRBV6-1	CASSSPSLGGDSYEQYF	TGTGCCAGCAGCTCCCCCTCTTTGGGGGGGGACTCCTACGAGCAGTACTTC
TRBJ2-1	TRBD2	-	TRBV15	CATKTSGPSYNEQFF	TGTGCCACCAAGACTAGCGGGCCCTCCTACAATGAGCAGTTCTTC
TRBJ2-1	TRBD2	-	TRBV7-2	CASSLVGLAGNNEQFF	TGTGCCAGCAGCTTAGTAGGTCTAGCGGGGAACAATGAGCAGTTCTTC
TRBJ2-1	-	-	TRBV15	CATSRDRGSYNEQFF	TGTGCCACCAGCAGAGATAGAGGGTCCTACAATGAGCAGTTCTTC
TRBJ1-1	-	few	TRBV20-1	CSARDPDRVNTEAFF	TGCAGTGCTAGAGATCCAGACAGAGTGAACACTGAAGCTTTCTTT
TRBJ1-1	-	-	TRBV6-5	CASSSLGRRLEAFF	TGTGCCAGCAGTTCCCTAGGGAGGAGACTTGAAGCTTTCTTT
TRBJ2-7	-	few	TRBV27	CASRDVQGSYEQYF	TGTGCCAGCAGGGACGTGCAGGGATCCTACGAGCAGTACTTC
TRBJ2-7	TRBD1	few	TRBV6-1	CASSEVGQGANEQYF	TGTGCCAGCAGTGAAGTAGGGCAGGGGGCCAACGAGCAGTACTTC
TRBJ2-7	-	few	TRBV10-3	CATRDTSYEQYF	TGTGCCACCAGGGACACCTCCTACGAGCAGTACTTC
TRBJ1-6	-	few	TRBV5-1	CASSPTTGLGNSPLHF	TGCGCCAGCAGCCCGACAACAGGGTTGGGGAATTCACCCCTCCACTTT
TRBJ1-2	TRBD1	-	TRBV12-3/TRBV12-4	CASRPEGAYGYTF	TGTGCCAGCAGGCCCGAGGGGGCCTATGGCTACACCTTC
TRBJ2-1	-	-	TRBV20-1	CSARAPGVNSYNEQFF	TGCAGTGCTAGAGCCCCCGGAGTGAATTCCTACAATGAGCAGTTCTTC
TRBJ2-1	TRBD2	many	TRBV15	CATSSRTRIGNEQFF	TGTGCCACCAGCTCCCGGACTAGGATAGGGAATGAGCAGTTCTTC
TRBJ2-3	TRBD1	few	TRBV7-2	CASSLDSQGADTQYF	TGTGCCAGCAGCTTAGACTCTCAGGGGGCAGATACGCAGTATTTT
TRBJ2-3	TRBD2	-	TRBV25-1	CARSKVAGVDTQYF	TGTGCCAGGAGTAAGGTAGCGGGCGTTGATACGCAGTATTTT
TRBJ1-1	-	-	TRBV11-1	CASSPQQGLTTEAFF	TGTGCCAGCAGCCCCCAACAGGGATTGACCACTGAAGCTTTCTTT
TRBJ2-1	TRBD1	-	TRBV29-1	CSVGDRGLGEQFF	TGCAGCGTTGGGGACAGGGGGCTTGGGGAGCAGTTCTTC
TRBJ2-5	TRBD1	many	TRBV7-2	CASSFAGGGETQYF	TGTGCCAGCAGCTTTGCAGGGGGTGGAGAGACCCAGTACTTC
TRBJ2-2	TRBD1	-	TRBV27	CASSYQGVWTGELFF	TGTGCCAGCAGCTATCAGGGGGTATGGACCGGGGAGCTGTTTTTT
TRBJ1-4	-	few	TRBV29-1	CSAGGIGGEKLFF	TGCAGCGCCGGGGGGATTGGGGGTGAAAAACTGTTTTTT
TRBJ1-6	TRBD1	-	TRBV6-1	CASSVEQGQKNSPLHF	TGTGCCAGCAGTGTTGAACAGGGACAGAAAAATTCACCCCTCCACTTT
TRBJ1-2	-	many	TRBV29-1	CSAGDGYTF	TGCAGCGCCGGAGATGGCTACACCTTC
TRBJ1-1	-	few	TRBV6-5	CASSYPGSTEAFF	TGTGCCAGCAGTTATCCGGGCTCCACTGAAGCTTTCTTT
TRBJ1-5	-	-	TRBV20-1	CSARPAGGEPQHF	TGCAGTGCTAGACCTGCGGGGGGGGAGCCCCAGCATTTT
TRBJ2-1	TRBD2	few	TRBV20-1	CSANGGAYNEQFF	TGCAGTGCTAACGGGGGGGCCTACAATGAGCAGTTCTTC
TRBJ2-3	TRBD2	few	TRBV7-2	CASSLRGEGLDTQYF	TGTGCCAGCAGCTTACGGGGGGAGGGCCTAGATACGCAGTATTTT
TRBJ1-1	-	few	TRBV7-9	CASSLRQEAFF	TGTGCCAGCAGCTTACGTCAGGAAGCTTTCTTT
TRBJ1-1	-	few	TRBV20-1	CSVVLGGINTEAFF	TGCAGTGTCGTTCTTGGGGGGATAAACACTGAAGCTTTCTTT
TRBJ2-7	TRBD2	-	TRBV5-6	CASSLERGNYEQYF	TGTGCCAGCAGCTTGGAGCGGGGCAACTACGAGCAGTACTTC
TRBJ2-2	-	few	TRBV7-2	CASSLQASRNGELFF	TGTGCCAGCAGCTTGCAGGCTAGTCGAAACGGGGAGCTGTTTTTT
TRBJ2-1	-	-	TRBV7-3	CASSGGAGSHEQFF	TGTGCCAGCAGCGGAGGGGCAGGCTCTCATGAGCAGTTCTTC
TRBJ2-3	TRBD2	-	TRBV5-1	CASSLGELAELADTQYF	TGCGCCAGCAGCTTGGGGGAACTAGCGGAGCTCGCAGATACGCAGTATTTT
TRBJ1-1	TRBD1	few	TRBV12-3/TRBV12-4	CASSTTGSDEAFF	TGTGCCAGCAGCACGACAGGGAGTGATGAAGCTTTCTTT
TRBJ2-3	-	few	TRBV20-1	CSATDRPDTQYF	TGCAGTGCAACGGACCGTCCAGATACGCAGTATTTT
TRBJ1-5	-	few	TRBV20-1	CSARRGGNGNQPQHF	TGCAGTGCCCGTAGGGGGGGGAATGGCAATCAGCCCCAGCATTTT
TRBJ2-3	-	few	TRBV7-9	CASSLGGPFTDTQYF	TGTGCCAGCAGCTTAGGGGGGCCCTTCACAGATACGCAGTATTTT
TRBJ2-7	TRBD1	-	TRBV7-9	CASSLKGTGNRSYEQYF	TGTGCCAGCAGCCTTAAGGGGACAGGAAACCGTTCCTACGAGCAGTACTTC
TRBJ2-7	-	many	TRBV3-1	CASSQWSGVTSEQYF	TGTGCCAGCAGCCAATGGTCAGGAGTCACTTCGGAGCAGTACTTC
TRBJ2-1	-	few	TRBV7-3	CASSPKGGNNEQFF	TGTGCCAGCAGCCCGAAGGGGGGCAACAATGAGCAGTTCTTC
TRBJ2-7	-	-	TRBV7-2	CASSPLALYEQYF	TGTGCCAGCAGCCCGTTAGCGCTCTACGAGCAGTACTTC
TRBJ2-1	-	many	TRBV5-1	CASSLERTQHNEQFF	TGCGCCAGCAGCTTGGAGCGGACTCAACACAATGAGCAGTTCTTC
TRBJ2-1	-	-	TRBV24-1	CATSDPARGDHNEQFF	TGTGCCACCAGTGACCCAGCCCGCGGGGACCACAATGAGCAGTTCTTC
TRBJ1-2	TRBD1	many	TRBV12-3/TRBV12-4	CASSFRRGQRGYTF	TGTGCCAGCAGTTTCCGGAGGGGGCAGAGGGGCTACACCTTC
TRBJ2-1	TRBD2	few	TRBV2	CASTGGDEQFF	TGTGCCAGTACGGGAGGGGATGAGCAGTTCTTC
TRBJ2-2	TRBD1	-	TRBV4-3	CASSHADRDANTGELFF	TGCGCCAGCAGCCACGCGGACAGGGATGCAAACACCGGGGAGCTGTTTTTT